This T cell receptor beta chain emerged from a study of T cells after yellow fever vaccination (dated by TCRdb to the late 2010s). For the wider study: Libraries from fractions with low cell numbers were prepared with the SMART-Seq v4 Ultra Low Input RNA kit. To follow T-cell clones before and after primary and booster YFV17D yellow fever vaccination, bulk TCR alpha and beta repertoires were sequenced over time. Two healthy male donors made up the cohort, one aged 18 to 29 years and the other aged 30 to 40 years. Blood was collected at multiple timepoints before and after primary and secondary immunization, and bulk PBMC replicates and cell subsets were isolated. What the work shows at the level of the full study, not this receptor alone: Compared with the primary T-cell response, the secondary T-cell response was weaker but faster, peaking on day 5 rather than day 15. Computational filtering was required because FACS-sorted repertoires could contain abundant contaminating clonotypes from the bulk population. A small share of clonotypes occurred in both CD4 and CD8 compartments, likely arising from convergent recombination. Because the study included only a couple of donors, the extent to which the findings can be generalized is limited. After the booster, most clones that had expanded after primary vaccination were detected again (nearly 98% of CD4 and under 90% of CD8), suggesting broad maintenance of memory.

From its cysteine to its phenylalanine, the CDR3 spans 19 amino acids. This entry keeps only the CDR3 DNA: 57 bases, framed from base 1. V is cut back by 1 base and J by 2 bases, with 11 bases in the junction unmatched. The treatment or condition label on this specimen signifies: live attenuated yellow fever vaccine strain. At each blood-draw timepoint, two biological replicates of bulk PBMCs were obtained. A standard Ficoll-Paque protocol was used to isolate PBMCs from peripheral blood. TriZol was used to extract RNA from bulk PBMCs, CD4 and CD8 fractions, and dextramer-positive and dextramer-negative fractions. This clonotype was recorded at least ten times. No antigen is known for it. The sample holds no much larger clone one base away, and base qualities are not on file. TCR cDNA was synthesized by 5'RACE template switching, which introduced a universal primer site and unique molecular identifiers. cDNA synthesis was primed from both the TCR alpha and TCR beta constant segments. Two PCR steps were used to amplify libraries, with sample barcodes and sequencing adapters being added in the second step. Sequencing of the libraries was done on either Illumina HiSeq 2500 (2x100 bp) or NovaSeq (2x150 bp). The authors' analysis ran thus. Reads were demultiplexed and collapsed into UMI consensus sequences with MIGEC, and V(D)J alignment was performed with MiXCR. Vaccine-responding clonotypes were identified with edgeR using replicate PBMC samples, with FDR below 0.01 and a log2 fold change above 5 up to day 15 being required. Each bulk clonotype was labeled CD4 or CD8 based on which sequenced repertoire, CD4 or CD8, contained the clonotype at higher abundance. The public reads were run again by TCRdb, first through fastp at Q25 and then through MiXCR, and only productive beta chains were kept. CDR3 protein duplicates are merged, each entry listing the most common genes and DNA. The V and J calls were determined by TCRdb, not by the authors. The sample table contains hundreds of thousands of distinct CDR3 sequences; only one count was recorded for less than 20% of them. The leading ten clones occupy 15% to 20% of the sample.

This specimen consisted of PBMCs, obtained 5 to 6 days after the first yellow fever vaccination. The V and J segments used are TRBV12-3 or TRBV12-4 and TRBJ2-7, and 13 bases in between align with TRBD2. This receptor was taken from a man younger than 35 who received the YFV17D yellow fever vaccine. The CDR3 protein: CASSLGHLTSGGDPYEQYF. In nucleotide form, the sequence is TGTGCCAGCAGTTTAGGACACCTAACTAGCGGGGGGGATCCCTACGAGCAGTACTTC.